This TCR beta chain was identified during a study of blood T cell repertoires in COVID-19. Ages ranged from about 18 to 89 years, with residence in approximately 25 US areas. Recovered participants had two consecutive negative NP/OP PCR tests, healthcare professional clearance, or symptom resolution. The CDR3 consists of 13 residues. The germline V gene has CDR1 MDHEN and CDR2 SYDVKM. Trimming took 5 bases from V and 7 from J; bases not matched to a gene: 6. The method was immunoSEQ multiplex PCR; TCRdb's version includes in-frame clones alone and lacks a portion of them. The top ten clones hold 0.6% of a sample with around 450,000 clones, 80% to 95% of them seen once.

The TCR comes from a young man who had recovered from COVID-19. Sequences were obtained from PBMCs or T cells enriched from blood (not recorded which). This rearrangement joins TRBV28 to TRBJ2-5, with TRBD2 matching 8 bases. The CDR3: CASSGAGEGTQYF. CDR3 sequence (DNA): TGTGCCAGCAGTGGAGCGGGAGAAGGGACCCAGTACTTC.